This entry lists 7 T cell receptor beta chains sequenced from one sample in a study of cytomegalovirus exposure and HLA in healthy donors. 60 Vbeta and 13 Jbeta primers were used in PCR. Measured with immunoSEQ multiplex PCR; TCRdb has only the in-frame clones, and not every one. The sample records about 160,000 clones, 85% being singletons. The sample was PBMCs. These receptors all stem from a boy aged 2 to 10 in good health and CMV-seronegative.

This clone was detected only a few times. V is TRBV13 and J is TRBJ2-5; D not resolved. The CDR3 totals 14 residues. Per the germline V gene, CDR1 is PRHDT and CDR2 is FYEKMQ (reference sequence). V lost 8 bases and J lost 0, with 13 bases in between. The CDR3 nucleotides read TGTGCCAGCGCCCCTGACACGGACCAAGAGACCCAGTACTTC. Its protein is CASAPDTDQETQYF.

In its sample, this clone was seen a few times. V is TRBV6-1 and J is TRBJ2-7; weak D call: TRBD2 (5 bases). This CDR3 is 11 amino acids long. Trimming cost V 3 bases and J 5 bases, with 5 bases left between them. CDR1 MNHNS and CDR2 SASEGT come from the germline V gene. CDR3 DNA: TGTGCCAGCAGTGACGGGGACGAGCAGTACTTC. Amino acid sequence: CASSDGDEQYF.

This clone was seen only a few times. The chain recombines TRBV4-2 with TRBJ1-1; 7 positions match TRBD1. Germline V lookup: CDR1 LGHNA, CDR2 YNFKEQ. V lost 3 bases, J lost 3 bases, and 7 bases stayed unmatched. There are 15 residues in the CDR3. DNA of the CDR3: TGTGCCAGCAGCCAGCACGACAGGGAGCACACTGAAGCTTTCTTT. Its protein is CASSQHDREHTEAFF.

The gene calls are TRBV30 and TRBJ1-2, with D perhaps TRBD1 (6 bases). V was clipped by 0 bases and J by 8 bases, with 13 bases between them. CDR3 size: 13 residues. The germline CDR1 and CDR2 sequences are GTSNPN and SVGIG (reference sequence). The CDR3 sequence is CAWSVAGEGGYTF. CDR3 DNA: TGTGCCTGGAGTGTCGCAGGGGAGGGAGGCTACACCTTC.

V usage is TRBV5-4 and J usage is TRBJ2-2; D possibly corresponds to TRBD2 (5 bases). The CDR3 loop spans 17 amino acids. Germline V CDR1 and CDR2: SGHNT, YYREEE (reference sequence). Trimming stripped 0 bases from V and 1 base from J, with 13 bases between. The CDR3 DNA follows: TGTGCCAGCAGCTTGGGCAAACTGGCGGGGAACACCGGGGAGCTGTTTTTT. It encodes CASSLGKLAGNTGELFF.

This clone was detected only a few times. V and J are TRBV5-8 and TRBJ1-1; D is unclear. V gave up 4 bases and J gave up 1 base, with 8 bases separating them. This CDR3 contains 13 residues. CDR1 SGHTS and CDR2 YDEGEE come from the germline V gene. The DNA for the CDR3 is TGTGCCAGCAGCGCGGGCCCGAACACTGAAGCTTTCTTT. Translated: CASSAGPNTEAFF. Full variable domain (remainder filled in from reference TRBV5-8 and TRBJ1-1): EAGVTQSPTHLIKTRGQQATLRCSPISGHTSVYWYQQALGLGLQFLLWYDEGEERNRGNFPPRFSGRQFPNYSSELNVNALELEDSALYLCASSAGPNTEAFFGQGTRLTVV.

This chain uses TRBV1 with TRBJ2-7; no DNA check was done on the table's D call, TRBD1. TRBV1 is a recognized pseudogene. This CDR3 is 14 amino acids long. CDR3 residues: CTSSHGGQGYEQYV. The CDR3, as DNA: TGCACCAGCAGCCACGGGGGACAGGGCTACGAGCAGTACGTC.